This T cell receptor (beta chain) was recorded in a study of CD8+ T cells in alopecia areata. The study, taken as a whole, reports: Scalp sample data also include resident alphabeta T cells from normal skin.

Investigators isolated RNA and reverse transcribed it into cDNA to act as the sequencing template. The method was immunoSEQ multiplex PCR; TCRdb's version includes in-frame clones alone and lacks a portion of them. The table shows roughly 190,000 clones, with 50% to 60% occurring only once. The CDR3 contains 14 residues. Trimming removed 3 bases at V and 5 bases at J, with 9 bases between. Germline loops: CDR1 SGHTS, CDR2 YDEGEE. This clone was detected a few times. Its matching antigen is unknown. The treatment is: oral pan-JAK inhibitor, 5-10 mg twice daily. The V gene is TRBV5-8, the J gene TRBJ1-6; perhaps TRBD1 as D (6 bases). Source: CD4+ T cells sorted from blood, taken at week 4, from a patient treated with tofacitinib. This clonotype was sampled from a human donor with alopecia areata. This chain's CDR3 is CASSYRVDNSPLHF. CDR3 nucleotide sequence: TGTGCCAGCAGCTACAGGGTGGATAATTCACCCCTCCACTTT.